These 20 T cell receptor beta chains were sequenced from one sample in a study of blood T cell repertoires in COVID-19. Here immunoSEQ multiplex PCR was the method, and the copy in TCRdb shows in-frame clones only, minus some. The sample gives roughly 70,000 clones, about 88% of which show up once; 3.5% to 4% is in the top ten. Sequenced input: peripheral blood. The receptors originated from an older man with acute or convalescent COVID-19.

This clone has a handful of counts. This rearrangement joins TRBV12-5 to TRBJ2-1, with D maybe TRBD1 (6 bases). V shed 6 bases and J shed 0 bases, with 12 bases lying between them. In germline, CDR1 is LGHNT, CDR2 FRNRAP. The CDR3 contains 15 residues. The CDR3: CASGVQGSSYNEQFF. Written as DNA, the CDR3 is TGTGCTAGTGGGGTACAGGGAAGCTCCTACAATGAGCAGTTCTTC.

V is TRBV30 and J is TRBJ2-7, with 9 bases that match TRBD1. With 4 bases clipped from V and 4 bases from J, the junction kept 8 bases outside the gene matches. In germline, CDR1 is GTSNPN, CDR2 SVGIG (reference sequence). The CDR3 contains 14 residues. CDR3 protein: CAWNDRGRRYEQYF. CDR3 nucleotide sequence: TGTGCCTGGAATGACAGGGGGAGGAGATACGAGCAGTACTTC. Looking up the rest from reference TRBV30 and TRBJ2-7 gives the full variable domain: SQTIHQWPATLVQPVGSPLSLECTVEGTSNPNLYWYRQAAGRGLQLLFYSVGIGQISSEVPQNLSASRPQDRQFILSSKKLLLSDSGFYLCAWNDRGRRYEQYFGPGTRLTVT.

The J gene is TRBJ1-1, the V gene TRBV6-2 or TRBV6-3, with TRBD1 matching 8 bases. After removal of 0 bases from V and 5 bases from J, the junction contained 5 bases not matched to a gene. The length of the CDR3 is 15 residues. Germline CDR1 and CDR2: MNHEY and SVGEGT. The CDR3 DNA reads TGTGCCAGCAGTTACTCGAGACAGGGGAGGACTGAAGCTTTCTTT. Protein sequence: CASSYSRQGRTEAFF.

The rearrangement links TRBV2 to TRBJ2-1, with 8 bases lining up with TRBD2. Per the germline V gene, CDR1 is SNHLY and CDR2 is FYNNEI. The J segment lost 7 bases and the V segment lost 5 bases, leaving 13 bases of the junction unmatched. The CDR3 totals 16 residues. The CDR3 DNA follows: TGTGCCAGCAGTAAAGTCATCGGGGGGGGCTTAAATGAGCAGTTCTTC. Translated, it gives CASSKVIGGGLNEQFF.

This chain links TRBV2 with TRBJ1-1; tentative D call: TRBD1 (5 bases). V was cut by 3 bases and J by 3 bases, with 11 bases left in between. The CDR3 has 14 amino acids. CDR1 SNHLY and CDR2 FYNNEI come from the germline V gene. The CDR3 protein is CASSERRQYTEAFF. Here the CDR3 DNA reads TGTGCCAGCAGTGAGAGGAGACAGTACACTGAAGCTTTCTTT.

This clone was detected only a few times. DNA of the CDR3: TGTGCCAGCTCACCTAGACAGGGTGAAAAACTGTTTTTT. This encodes CASSPRQGEKLFF. The gene calls are TRBV18 and TRBJ1-4; 7 bases fit TRBD1. The CDR3 has 13 amino acids. Losses at the gene ends were 3 bases for V and 7 bases for J; bases not matched to a gene: 2. Germline V gives CDR1 KGHSH, CDR2 LQKENI. The variable domain in full, completed from reference TRBV18 and TRBJ1-4, reads NAGVMQNPRHLVRRRGQEARLRCSPMKGHSHVYWYRQLPEEGLKFMVYLQKENIIDESGMPKERFSAEFPKEGPSILRIQQVVRGDSAAYFCASSPRQGEKLFFGSGTQLSVL.

The gene calls are TRBV14 and TRBJ1-3, with 10 bases fitting TRBD1. Trimming at V came to 5 bases and at J to 0 bases, leaving 7 bases not matched to a gene. The germline V gene encodes CDR1 SGHDN and CDR2 FVKESK. The CDR3 contains 17 residues. The CDR3 protein is CASSTRTGGFSGNTIYF. The CDR3 coding sequence is TGTGCCAGCAGCACCCGGACAGGGGGTTTCTCTGGAAACACCATATATTTT.

The J gene is TRBJ2-5, the V gene TRBV28, with D uncertain. Trimming took off 1 base at V and 6 bases at J, with 12 bases between the two ends. Germline CDR1 is MDHEN and CDR2 is SYDVKM. The CDR3 spans 14 residues. CDR3 region: CASSLLGPRQTQYF. CDR3 bases: TGTGCCAGCAGTTTATTAGGCCCGAGGCAGACCCAGTACTTC.

This clone was counted only a few times. This chain joins TRBV9 and TRBJ1-2, with 8 bases aligning to TRBD1. The CDR3 extends over 17 amino acids. With V trimmed by 0 bases and J by 4 bases, 11 bases remained unmatched. CDR1 and CDR2 (germline): SGDLS, YYNGEE. CDR3: CASSVGQGPSPIYGYTF. The DNA of the CDR3 is TGTGCCAGCAGCGTAGGACAGGGGCCCTCCCCTATCTATGGCTACACCTTC.

V gene TRBV6-2 or TRBV6-3 combines with J gene TRBJ1-2, with D tentatively TRBD1 (5 bases). This CDR3 spans 15 amino acids. The ends were cut back, 0 bases at V and 8 bases at J, with 16 bases in the middle. Germline V gene data show CDR1 as MNHEY and CDR2 as SVGEGT. The CDR3 coding sequence is TGTGCCAGCAGTTACTCGGCGGGACCTATCTCCGGCTACACCTTC. This codes for CASSYSAGPISGYTF.

The gene calls are TRBV4-1 and TRBJ2-1, with a tentative D call TRBD1 (6 bases). This CDR3 has 17 residues. Germline-derived CDR1 and CDR2 are MGHRA and YSYEKL. Trimming shortened V by 3 bases and J by 0 bases, and 15 bases separated the two germline ends. The CDR3 sequence is CASSHSYRASSYNEQFF. CDR3 coding DNA: TGCGCCAGCAGCCATTCCTACAGGGCAAGCTCCTACAATGAGCAGTTCTTC.

V usage is TRBV5-1 and J usage is TRBJ2-3, with unresolved D. V lost 0 bases to trimming and J lost 2 bases, with 10 bases between them. This CDR3 is built from 15 residues. Germline V gene lookup returns CDR1 SGHRS and CDR2 YFSETQ. CDR3 sequence reads: CASSLETRPTDTQYF. CDR3 in DNA: TGCGCCAGCAGCTTGGAGACGCGGCCCACAGATACGCAGTATTTT. Full variable domain (missing parts from reference TRBV5-1 and TRBJ2-3): KAGVTQTPRYLIKTRGQQVTLSCSPISGHRSVSWYQQTPGQGLQFLFEYFSETQRNKGNFPGRFSGRQFSNSRSEMNVSTLELGDSALYLCASSLETRPTDTQYFGPGTRLTVL.

CDR3 DNA sequence: TGTGCCAGCTCCGACAGCGGGGGGTCAGATACGCAGTATTTT. Translation gives CASSDSGGSDTQYF. The gene calls are TRBV5-4 and TRBJ2-3; 9 bases map to TRBD2. Germline CDR1 and CDR2: SGHNT and YYREEE (reference sequence). The CDR3 is 14 residues long. With 7 bases clipped from V and 4 bases from J, the junction kept 7 bases outside the gene matches.

The chain links TRBV9 to TRBJ2-3; tentatively, D is TRBD2 (7 bases). V dropped 0 bases and J dropped 2 bases, with 10 bases sitting between them. The CDR3 loop spans 15 amino acids. Germline-derived CDR1 and CDR2 are SGDLS and YYNGEE. The CDR3 sequence is CASSVARGPTDTQYF. The CDR3 nucleotides are TGTGCCAGCAGCGTAGCGCGGGGGCCCACAGATACGCAGTATTTT. Full variable domain (rest looked up from reference TRBV9 and TRBJ2-3): DSGVTQTPKHLITATGQRVTLRCSPRSGDLSVYWYQQSLDQGLQFLIQYYNGEERAKGNILERFSAQQFPDLHSELNLSSLELGDSALYFCASSVARGPTDTQYFGPGTRLTVL.

This chain joins TRBV19 and TRBJ1-3; the D is unclear. CDR3 length: 14 residues. The V gene lost 6 bases and the J gene lost 0 bases, with 9 bases spanning the gap. Per germline, CDR1 LNHDA and CDR2 SQIVND (reference sequence). In DNA form, the CDR3 reads TGTGCCAGTAGGCCGTACAGCTCTGGAAACACCATATATTTT. Translated: CASRPYSSGNTIYF.

The CDR3 loop reads CASSERVQFGELFF. The CDR3 DNA is TGTGCCAGCAGTGAACGGGTTCAGTTCGGGGAGCTGTTTTTT. This chain joins TRBV6-1 and TRBJ2-2; no clear D gene. Trimming shortened V by 2 bases and J by 7 bases, and 11 bases separated the two germline ends. Germline CDR1 is MNHNS and CDR2 is SASEGT. The CDR3 is 14 amino acids.

The chain joins TRBV7-6 to TRBJ2-5; 10 bases agree with TRBD2. Trimming took 5 bases from V and 1 from J; bases not matched to a gene: 7. CDR1 and CDR2 from the germline V gene are SGHVS and FNYEAQ. This CDR3 spans 16 amino acids. The CDR3, as DNA: TGTGCCAGCAGCGGCACTAGCGGGGCCCCCCAAGAGACCCAGTACTTC. As protein: CASSGTSGAPQETQYF.

This clone has just one count. The chain employs TRBV18 and TRBJ2-1; 10 bases fit TRBD2. Germline V CDR1 and CDR2: KGHSH, LQKENI. The CDR3 spans 14 residues. Trimming at V came to 5 bases and at J to 4 bases, leaving 2 bases not matched to a gene. CDR3 bases: TGTGCCAGCTCAGCTAGCGGGGGATACAATGAGCAGTTCTTC. Its protein product is CASSASGGYNEQFF.

The genes are TRBV11-2 and TRBJ1-5; D remains ambiguous. The V end lost 5 bases, the J end lost 6 bases, and 11 bases lay between the germline ends. Germline CDR1 is SGHAT and CDR2 is FQNNGV. This CDR3 spans 13 amino acids. This CDR3 is CASSQIRGQPQHF. DNA for the CDR3: TGTGCCAGCAGCCAGATCCGCGGTCAGCCCCAGCATTTT.

The chain is built from TRBV11-2 and TRBJ2-4; D not resolved. The V gene lost 5 bases and the J gene lost 0 bases, with 17 bases spanning the gap. This CDR3 spans 17 amino acids. Germline CDR1 is SGHAT and CDR2 is FQNNGV. In DNA, the CDR3 is TGTGCCAGCAGCCTTACCGACGGAGAACTAGCCAAAAACATTCAGTACTTC. Translated: CASSLTDGELAKNIQYF.